This T cell receptor beta chain was identified during a study of T cell changes during pregnancy in multiple sclerosis. Measured with immunoSEQ multiplex PCR; TCRdb has only the in-frame clones, and not every one. This sample has about 36,000 clones, with 90% to 95% found just once. V shed 4 bases, J shed 4 bases, and the junction held 2 bases outside the gene matches. The germline CDR1 and CDR2 sequences are ENHRY and SYGVKD. This CDR3 has 14 residues. Source: CD4+ T cells from peripheral blood mononuclear cells, taken in the second trimester of pregnancy. The V gene is TRBV10-3, the J gene TRBJ2-1, with TRBD2 identical over 9 bases. The source is a female donor in good health, enrolled as a control in a pregnancy study. The CDR3 DNA sequence: TGTGCCATCAGTGCAGCGGGGGGATACAATGAGCAGTTCTTC. Translated: CAISAAGGYNEQFF.